A selection of T cell receptor beta chains follows, all from one sample in a study of T cell changes during pregnancy in multiple sclerosis. The table came from immunoSEQ multiplex PCR; TCRdb's copy has only in-frame clones and leaves some out. Of about 36,000 clones listed, approximately 92% are singletons. Material for sequencing was PBMCs (not recorded whether the cells were cultured). The receptors here all came from a female donor with multiple sclerosis, enrolled in a pregnancy study. Each CDR3 is given with its conserved first and last residue. The D gene is left open where the match is weak. Some rows mark clone size as missing; the rest say once, few, many or name a class of expanded clone.

d_call,v_call,j_call,clone_size,cdr3_nt,cdr3_aa
-,TRBV9,TRBJ2-1,-,TGTGCCAGCAGCACCAATTTTCCCCGGGGGGAGCAGTTCTTC,CASSTNFPRGEQFF
-,TRBV5-1,TRBJ1-4,-,TGCGCCAGCAGCTTCTCAGGAAATGAAAAACTGTTTTTT,CASSFSGNEKLFF
-,TRBV7-3,TRBJ1-2,-,TGTGCCAGCAGCTTACAGGGGAGTTCCCAGGGCTACACCTTC,CASSLQGSSQGYTF
TRBD2,TRBV13,TRBJ2-3,-,TGTGCCAGCAGCTTGTGGGGGGGACCGGGAGATACGCAGTATTTT,CASSLWGGPGDTQYF
-,TRBV9,TRBJ1-3,-,TGTGCCAGCAGCGACGTGCCACAGGGAAACACCATATATTTT,CASSDVPQGNTIYF
-,TRBV5-1,TRBJ1-1,-,TGCGCCAGCAGCTTGGTTTCTAAGTTGAGATACACTGAAGCTTTCTTT,CASSLVSKLRYTEAFF
-,TRBV7-2,TRBJ2-3,few,TGTGCCAGCAGCTTAGCTATGGGCGGGATGACAGATACGCAGTATTTT,CASSLAMGGMTDTQYF
TRBD1,TRBV5-1,TRBJ2-2,-,TGCGCCAGCAGCTTGTCCCCGACAGGGTTCAACACCGGGGAGCTGTTTTTT,CASSLSPTGFNTGELFF
TRBD2,TRBV18,TRBJ2-1,-,TGTGCCAGCGCCACGGGAGGGGTCAATGAGCAGTTCTTC,CASATGGVNEQFF
TRBD1,TRBV7-9,TRBJ2-7,-,TGTGCCAGCACATCACCGGGACAGGGGGCCTACGAGCAGTACTTC,CASTSPGQGAYEQYF
TRBD2,TRBV18,TRBJ2-7,-,TGTGCCAGCTCAAAAGGGACTAGCGGTCCTAAAGGCTACGAGCAGTACTTC,CASSKGTSGPKGYEQYF
-,TRBV28,TRBJ2-7,-,TGTGCCAGCAGTTCCCGGCGTACAGGGTTATACGAGCAGTACTTC,CASSSRRTGLYEQYF
-,TRBV5-1,TRBJ2-7,-,TGCGCCAGCAGCCGGCAGACTAGTACCTACGAGCAGTACTTC,CASSRQTSTYEQYF
TRBD1,TRBV9,TRBJ1-1,-,TGTGCCAGCAGCCCGGGGACAGTAATGAACACTGAAGCTTTCTTT,CASSPGTVMNTEAFF
-,TRBV13,TRBJ1-1,-,TGTGCCAGCAGCTTAGAAAGGGGGACTGAAGCTTTCTTT,CASSLERGTEAFF
-,TRBV7-2,TRBJ1-1,-,TGTGCCAGCAGCTTACTCTACAGGTCAGTCAAGGGCACTGAAGCTTTCTTT,CASSLLYRSVKGTEAFF
-,TRBV4-1,TRBJ2-3,-,TGCGCCAGCAGCCAAGGAATTAGCGGAGGCACAGATACGCAGTATTTT,CASSQGISGGTDTQYF
TRBD1,TRBV10-3,TRBJ1-1,-,TGTGCCATCAGTGGAGGACAGGGGGCCGGTAACACTGAAGCTTTCTTT,CAISGGQGAGNTEAFF
-,TRBV18,TRBJ1-2,-,TGTGCCAGCTCACCACGTGCGGGCGACTATGGCTACACCTTC,CASSPRAGDYGYTF
-,TRBV10-3,TRBJ2-7,-,TGTGCCATCAGTGAGTCCTCCGACTACGAGCAGTACTTC,CAISESSDYEQYF
-,TRBV10-3,TRBJ2-3,-,TGTGCCATCAGTGAGTCTAGCGCCCGCACAGATACGCAGTATTTT,CAISESSARTDTQYF
TRBD2,TRBV9,TRBJ2-7,-,TGTGCCAGCAGCGTAGTGTCTAGCGGGAGTAGCTCCTACGAGCAGTACTTC,CASSVVSSGSSSYEQYF
-,TRBV28,TRBJ1-1,once,TGTGCCAGCAGTGTCGCGGTGGGCAGCCTGAAGACTGAAGCTTTCTTT,CASSVAVGSLKTEAFF
-,TRBV30,TRBJ1-2,-,TGTGCCTGGAGTGTACGAGGGGCAGGCTATGGCTACACCTTC,CAWSVRGAGYGYTF
TRBD1,TRBV19,TRBJ2-7,-,TGTGCCAGTAGTCCGGGGACAGGGAACTACGAGCAGTACTTC,CASSPGTGNYEQYF
TRBD1,TRBV27,TRBJ2-7,-,TGTGCCAGCAGTTTAAGATTGGACAGGGGGTTCCCCTACGAGCAGTACTTC,CASSLRLDRGFPYEQYF
-,TRBV7-3,TRBJ1-2,-,TGTGCCAGCAGCTTCGCGGGAGCTAGTAACTATGGCTACACCTTC,CASSFAGASNYGYTF
TRBD1,TRBV5-1,TRBJ1-2,-,TGCGCCAGCAGCTTGGGGGACAGAAGCTATGGCTACACCTTC,CASSLGDRSYGYTF
-,TRBV6-1,TRBJ1-5,few,TGTGCCAGCAGTGAAGATAATAGGGTCGGGCAGCCCCAGCATTTT,CASSEDNRVGQPQHF
TRBD1,TRBV7-9,TRBJ2-7,-,TGTGCCAGCAGCCCCCCGGGACAGGACTACGAGCAGTACTTC,CASSPPGQDYEQYF
-,TRBV7-9,TRBJ2-5,-,TGTGCCAGCAGCTCCCCCGGGTACAGGGAACAGACCCAGTACTTC,CASSSPGYREQTQYF
TRBD1,TRBV5-1,TRBJ2-7,-,TGCGCCAGCAGCTCGGTACAGGGGATCAACTACGAGCAGTACTTC,CASSSVQGINYEQYF
-,TRBV4-1,TRBJ2-3,-,TGCGCCAGCAGCCAATTTCTGGGAGATACGCAGTATTTT,CASSQFLGDTQYF
-,TRBV5-5,TRBJ2-2,-,TGTGCCAGCAGTTTAAGACCACAGGGCCACGGGGAGCTGTTTTTT,CASSLRPQGHGELFF
-,TRBV4-1,TRBJ2-7,-,TGCGCCAGCAGCCCTTTAGACCCTGCCGAGCAGTACTTC,CASSPLDPAEQYF
-,TRBV9,TRBJ1-2,-,TGTGCCAGCAGCGTTTCAGGGAACTATGGCTACACCTTC,CASSVSGNYGYTF
TRBD1,TRBV11-2,TRBJ1-1,-,TGTGCCAGCAGCTCCACCGGGACAGGTAACACTGAAGCTTTCTTT,CASSSTGTGNTEAFF
-,TRBV5-1,TRBJ1-5,-,TGCGCCAGCAGCTTCGAAGGAAAAGAAGTAAATCAGCCCCAGCATTTT,CASSFEGKEVNQPQHF
TRBD1,TRBV28,TRBJ1-2,-,TGTGCCAGCAGCCAAGGGACAGAAATAAACTATGGCTACACCTTC,CASSQGTEINYGYTF
-,TRBV27,TRBJ1-5,-,TGTGCCAGCAGTCCCGCTCCCCACAATCAGCCCCAGCATTTT,CASSPAPHNQPQHF
-,TRBV5-6,TRBJ2-6,-,TGTGCCAGCACCTACCACAATAAGTCACAAAGTCGGGCCAACGTCCTGACTTTC,CASTYHNKSQSRANVLTF
-,TRBV30,TRBJ2-2,-,TGTGCCGCACCGGGACCCAGAGGGGAGCTGTTTTTT,CAAPGPRGELFF